This T cell receptor beta chain derives from a study of cytotoxic CD8 clonotypes in ibrutinib-treated CLL. Study information: The patients comprised about a dozen relapsed/refractory and 15 treatment-naive cases, about 18 IGHV unmutated. After treatment lasting a median approximately 11 months, range 6 to 36, response samples were collected. The study's findings and limits: The times at which samples were taken varied between sustained-remission and progressing patients. Whereas clonality rose at ibrutinib response, it declined toward baseline at progression.

Sequencing was performed with immunoSEQ multiplex PCR; in TCRdb, only in-frame clones are kept and a portion is missing. The repertoire holds more than 200,000 clones, with roughly 79% as singletons. This CDR3 comprises 16 residues. The germline gives CDR1 LNHDA, CDR2 SQIVND (reference sequence). Losses at the gene ends were 2 bases for V and 3 bases for J; bases not matched to a gene: 4. Worth noting for this clone: Its target is unknown.

The genes are TRBV19 and TRBJ2-7, with 13 bases that match TRBD2. This TCR was sampled from a human donor with chronic lymphocytic leukemia. Sequenced here: PBMCs, sampled after 12 months of ibrutinib treatment. The CDR3 DNA reads as TGTGCCAGTAGTATATCGGGACTAGCGGGGAGCTACGAGCAGTACTTC. Protein: CASSISGLAGSYEQYF.